One and the same sample provided the 11 T cell receptor beta chains below, sequenced in a study of metastatic and nonmetastatic thyroid tumors. MiXCR was used by TCRdb to re-call the PCR reads. This table holds 15,000 to 20,000 clones, about 31% found once. No treatment of any kind had been given to any patient before thyroid surgery. Sequencing was performed on adjacent normal tissue. Receptors originate from a female donor with papillary thyroid cancer or a benign thyroid nodule (not recorded which). Some clones in this sample may be carry-over from other donors' samples.

The chain combines TRBV13 with TRBJ2-2; 7 nucleotides align to TRBD1. This CDR3 has 17 amino acids. Germline lookup yields CDR1 PRHDT and CDR2 FYEKMQ (reference sequence). Unmatched junction bases numbered 11, after V lost 0 bases and J lost 7 bases. As DNA, the CDR3 is TGTGCCAGCAGCTTAGGTGTGACAGGGTTATCCCTCGGGGAGCTGTTTTTT. It specifies CASSLGVTGLSLGELFF.

Sample share makes this clone medium-sized. The chain carries TRBV11-3 and TRBJ2-7; D unresolved. The germline V gene encodes CDR1 SGHNT and CDR2 YENEEA. The V gene lost 3 bases and the J gene lost 2 bases, with 5 bases spanning the gap. The CDR3 is 12 amino acids. The CDR3 DNA sequence: TGTGCCAGCAGCTTGCAGCCCTACGAGCAGTACTTC. Translated, it gives CASSLQPYEQYF.

There are a few counts of this clone. The chain uses TRBV6-1 and TRBJ2-2; TRBD2 matches at 11 bases. This CDR3 has 14 amino acids. V gave up 11 bases and J gave up 7 bases; unmatched junction bases: 9. Germline-derived CDR1 and CDR2 are MNHNS and SASEGT. CDR3 in DNA: TGTGCCTCACTACTAGCGGGAGACGGCGGGGAGCTGTTTTTT. Translation gives CASLLAGDGGELFF.

The CDR3 DNA sequence: TGTGCCAGTAGTTACGCCGGTTACAGTCGCAATCAGCCCCAGCATTTT. The encoded protein is CASSYAGYSRNQPQHF. The J gene is TRBJ1-5, the V gene TRBV19; D is undetermined. Looked up from germline, CDR1 is LNHDA and CDR2 is SQIVND (reference sequence). The germline V and J ends were trimmed by 5 bases and 2 bases, with 16 bases remaining between them. The CDR3 extends over 16 amino acids.

This clone is labeled medium-sized (0.01 to 0.1%). V is TRBV2 and J is TRBJ2-7, with D possibly being TRBD1 (5 bases). Per germline, CDR1 SNHLY and CDR2 FYNNEI. Trimming shortened V by 2 bases and J by 3 bases, and 11 bases separated the two germline ends. CDR3 size: 14 residues. The CDR3 region has the DNA TGTGCCAGCAGTGAATTTGTGACAGACTACGAGCAGTACTTC. It specifies CASSEFVTDYEQYF.

This chain links TRBV30 with TRBJ2-2; D is ambiguous. V was shortened by 2 bases and J by 3 bases, with 10 bases between the two germline ends. Germline CDR1 is GTSNPN and CDR2 is SVGIG (reference sequence). The CDR3 runs to 14 residues. The CDR3, as DNA: TGTGCCTGGAGTCTGATGGACCACACCGGGGAGCTGTTTTTT. Translated: CAWSLMDHTGELFF.

This clone came up once. The chain is built from TRBV5-5 and TRBJ2-2; 8 bases are a match to TRBD1. Germline V gene lookup returns CDR1 SGHKS and CDR2 YYEKEE (reference sequence). V lost 4 bases and J lost 7; bases outside the gene matches: 9. The CDR3 totals 15 residues. The DNA of the CDR3 is TGTGCCAGCAGCGCGACCGGGACAGGCCACGGGGAGCTGTTTTTT. The encoded protein is CASSATGTGHGELFF.

CDR3 in DNA: TGCAGTGCTAGAGGGCTAGCAGGTTACGAGCAGTACTTC. It specifies CSARGLAGYEQYF. The rearrangement joins TRBV20-1 to TRBJ2-7; tentative D call: TRBD2 (5 bases). Trimming removed 1 base at V and 4 bases at J, with 11 bases between. Germline CDR1 DFQATT, CDR2 SNEGSKA (reference sequence). This CDR3 is 13 amino acids long.

The J gene is TRBJ2-5, the V gene TRBV5-1, with 7 bases matching TRBD2. Germline V gene lookup returns CDR1 SGHRS and CDR2 YFSETQ. The V gene end was trimmed by 0 bases and the J gene end by 3 bases; junction bases not matched to a gene: 5. This CDR3 is 15 amino acids long. CDR3 in DNA: TGCGCCAGCAGCTTGGAAGCGGGGAGAGAAGAGACCCAGTACTTC. Protein sequence: CASSLEAGREETQYF.

This clone is medium-sized. The chain is built from TRBV27 and TRBJ2-6; 10 positions match TRBD1. V lost 7 bases and J lost 1; bases outside the gene matches: 4. The CDR3 is 16 amino acids. The germline gives CDR1 MNHEY, CDR2 SMNVEV (reference sequence). The CDR3 loop is CASTRQGASGANVLTF. CDR3 DNA sequence: TGTGCCAGCACGAGACAGGGGGCGTCTGGGGCCAACGTCCTGACTTTC.

This clone was observed a few times. The rearrangement uses TRBV6-1 and TRBJ2-7; 7 nucleotides line up with TRBD1. With 2 bases clipped from V and 1 base from J, the junction kept 5 bases outside the gene matches. The CDR3 extends over 15 amino acids. Germline V gene lookup returns CDR1 MNHNS and CDR2 SASEGT. The CDR3 region has the DNA TGTGCCAGCAGTGAATCGGGCAGGGGGTCCTACGAGCAGTACTTC. It yields the protein CASSESGRGSYEQYF.